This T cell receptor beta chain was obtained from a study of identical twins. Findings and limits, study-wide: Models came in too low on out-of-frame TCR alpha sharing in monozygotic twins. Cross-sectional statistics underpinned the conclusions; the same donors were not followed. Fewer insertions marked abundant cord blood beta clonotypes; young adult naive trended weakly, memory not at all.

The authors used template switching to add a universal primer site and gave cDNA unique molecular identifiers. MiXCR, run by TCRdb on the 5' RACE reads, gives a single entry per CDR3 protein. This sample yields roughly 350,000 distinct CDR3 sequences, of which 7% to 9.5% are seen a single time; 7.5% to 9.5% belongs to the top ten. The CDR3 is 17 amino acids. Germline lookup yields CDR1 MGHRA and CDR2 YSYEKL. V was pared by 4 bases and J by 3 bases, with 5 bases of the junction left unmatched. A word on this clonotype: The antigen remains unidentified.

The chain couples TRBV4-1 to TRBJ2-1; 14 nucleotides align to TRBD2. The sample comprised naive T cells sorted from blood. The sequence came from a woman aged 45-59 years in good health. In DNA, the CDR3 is TGCGCCAGCAGCCCCGGGACTAGCGGGAGTATCTACAATGAGCAGTTCTTC. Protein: CASSPGTSGSIYNEQFF.